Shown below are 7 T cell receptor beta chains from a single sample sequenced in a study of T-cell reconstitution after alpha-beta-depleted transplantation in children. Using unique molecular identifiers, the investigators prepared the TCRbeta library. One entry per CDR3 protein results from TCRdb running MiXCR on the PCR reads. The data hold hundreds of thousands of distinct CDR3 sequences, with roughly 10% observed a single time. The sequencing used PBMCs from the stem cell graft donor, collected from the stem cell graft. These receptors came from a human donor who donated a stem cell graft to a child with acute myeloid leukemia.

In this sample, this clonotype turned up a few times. This CDR3 reads CSGSREVATNEKLFF. The CDR3 DNA reads as TGCAGTGGAAGCAGGGAGGTTGCAACTAATGAAAAACTGTTTTTT. V usage is TRBV20-1 and J usage is TRBJ1-4; weak D call: TRBD1 (5 bases). The CDR3 contains 15 residues. V gave up 7 bases and J gave up 0 bases, with 15 bases separating them. Germline V gene sequence: CDR1 DFQATT, CDR2 SNEGSKA (reference sequence).

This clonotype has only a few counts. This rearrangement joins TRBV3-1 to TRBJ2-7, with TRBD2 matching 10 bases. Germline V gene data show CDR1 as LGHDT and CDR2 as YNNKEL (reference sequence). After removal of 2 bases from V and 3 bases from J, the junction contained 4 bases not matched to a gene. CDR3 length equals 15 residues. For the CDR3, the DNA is TGTGCCAGCAGCCAAACGTCTAGCGGGAGCTACGAGCAGTACTTC. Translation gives CASSQTSSGSYEQYF.

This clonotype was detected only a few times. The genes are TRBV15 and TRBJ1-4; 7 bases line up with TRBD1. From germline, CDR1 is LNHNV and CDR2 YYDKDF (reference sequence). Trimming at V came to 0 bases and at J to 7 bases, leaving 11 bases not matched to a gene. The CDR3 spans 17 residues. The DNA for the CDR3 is TGTGCCACCAGCAGAGATCGGAGCAGGGGGGCTGGTGAAAAACTGTTTTTT. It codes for CATSRDRSRGAGEKLFF.

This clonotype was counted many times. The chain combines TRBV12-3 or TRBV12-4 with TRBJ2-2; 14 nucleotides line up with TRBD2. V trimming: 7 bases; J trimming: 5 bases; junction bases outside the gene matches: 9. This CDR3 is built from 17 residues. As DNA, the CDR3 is TGTGCCAGCACCTTGGGACTAGCGGGAGAAGGAACCGGGGAGCTGTTTTTT. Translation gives CASTLGLAGEGTGELFF.

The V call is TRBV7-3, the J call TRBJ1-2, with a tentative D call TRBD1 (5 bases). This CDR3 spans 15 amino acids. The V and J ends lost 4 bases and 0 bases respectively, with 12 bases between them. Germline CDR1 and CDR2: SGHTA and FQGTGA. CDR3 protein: CASSSLGDANYGYTF. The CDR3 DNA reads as TGTGCCAGCAGCTCACTCGGGGACGCTAACTATGGCTACACCTTC.

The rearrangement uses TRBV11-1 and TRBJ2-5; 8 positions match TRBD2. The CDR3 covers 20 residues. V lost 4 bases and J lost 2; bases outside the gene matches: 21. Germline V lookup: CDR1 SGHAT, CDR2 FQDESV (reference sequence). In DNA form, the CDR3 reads TGTGCCAGCAGCTATTTAGTAGTTCTAGCGGGCAAGAAGGGACAAGAGACCCAGTACTTC. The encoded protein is CASSYLVVLAGKKGQETQYF.

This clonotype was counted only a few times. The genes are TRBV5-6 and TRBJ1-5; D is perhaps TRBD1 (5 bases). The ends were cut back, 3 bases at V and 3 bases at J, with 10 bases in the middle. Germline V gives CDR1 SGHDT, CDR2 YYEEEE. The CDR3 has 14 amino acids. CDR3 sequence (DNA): TGTGCCAGCAGCTCGGGACTCTACAATCAGCCCCAGCATTTT. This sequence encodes CASSSGLYNQPQHF.